These 16 T cell receptor beta chains were all obtained from the same sample, sequenced in a study of T cells in Graves' hyperthyroidism and ophthalmopathy. Amplification yielded TCR beta CDR3 regions, with RNA transcripts as the source. The TCR CDR3 first-round RT-PCR relied on the HTBI primer set. MiXCR was run by TCRdb on the multiplex PCR reads, yielding one entry per CDR3 protein. The table has 600,000 or so distinct CDR3 sequences, around 42% seen once; the top ten hold just under 8.5%. The sequenced material came from peripheral blood or thyroid tissue (not recorded which). The origin of the receptors is a woman younger than 35 with Graves' hyperthyroidism.

This clonotype came up a few times. The CDR3 does not end in the conserved phenylalanine or tryptophan, so this is likely a read error. No DNA is shown, since the ends of the CDR3 on it are uncertain; the CDR3 is the one TCRdb lists. The chain carries TRBV15 and TRBJ2-2; the table's D call, TRBD1, has no DNA check behind it. The CDR3 is 8 residues long, ends included. Germline loops: CDR1 LNHNV, CDR2 YYDKDF (reference sequence). CDR3: CATSRGGG.

This clonotype was recorded at least ten times. This chain connects TRBV7-9 to TRBJ1-6; D call uncertain. Per the germline V gene, CDR1 is SEHNR and CDR2 is FQNEAQ (reference sequence). This CDR3 comprises 13 residues. The V end lost 1 base, the J end lost 8 bases, and 6 bases lay between the germline ends. The DNA for the CDR3 is TGTGCCAGCAGCTTAGATTTGGATTCACCCCTCCACTTT. Translating gives CASSLDLDSPLHF.

The rearrangement links TRBV7-9 to TRBJ1-1, with D hard to call. The CDR3 contains 12 residues. Germline CDR1 SEHNR, CDR2 FQNEAQ (reference sequence). Deletions cut 3 bases from V and 11 bases from J, with 13 bases between. CDR3 bases: TGTGCCAGCAGCTTGGCGGTGTATAGGGCTTTCTTT. Its protein is CASSLAVYRAFF.

The V gene is TRBV13, the J gene TRBJ2-3, with D perhaps matching TRBD2 (5 bases). The CDR3 consists of 16 residues. The V and J ends lost 1 base and 0 bases respectively, with 11 bases between them. From germline, CDR1 is PRHDT and CDR2 FYEKMQ (reference sequence). In DNA, the CDR3 is TGTGCCAGCAGCTTAGTCGGTAGCGAAAGCACAGATACGCAGTATTTT. Encoded protein: CASSLVGSESTDTQYF. Full variable domain (outside the CDR3, taken from reference TRBV13 and TRBJ2-3): AAGVIQSPRHLIKEKRETATLKCYPIPRHDTVYWYQQGPGQDPQFLISFYEKMQSDKGSIPDRFSAQQFSDYHSELNMSSLELGDSALYFCASSLVGSESTDTQYFGPGTRLTVL.

V is TRBV24-1 and J is TRBJ2-5; the D gene is possibly TRBD2 (5 bases). Germline V gene sequence: CDR1 KGHDR, CDR2 SFDVKD. The CDR3 contains 14 residues. V lost 3 bases to trimming and J lost 2 bases, with 9 bases between them. CDR3 residues: CATSDPAVQETQYF. CDR3 nucleotide sequence: TGTGCCACCAGTGATCCAGCGGTTCAAGAGACCCAGTACTTC.

The chain has TRBV7-2 and TRBJ1-2; 8 nucleotides agree with TRBD1. The CDR3 contains 18 residues. The V and J ends lost 5 bases and 4 bases, in that order; junction bases with no gene match: 18. The germline gives CDR1 SGHTA, CDR2 FQGNSA. In DNA form, the CDR3 reads TGTGCCAGCAGCGGAGACAGGGGCCTAGACAGTTTCATCTATGGCTACACCTTC. Amino acid sequence: CASSGDRGLDSFIYGYTF.

Note on this clonotype: A much larger clone sits a single nucleotide away, making a read error possible. The rearrangement joins TRBV25-1 to TRBJ2-2; 11 nucleotides agree with TRBD2. Germline V gene data show CDR1 as MGHDK and CDR2 as SYGVNS. The CDR3 runs to 18 residues. CDR3 region: CASSESSGRSSNTGEPFF. CDR3 DNA sequence: TGTGCCAGCAGTGAATCTAGCGGGAGGAGTTCGAACACCGGGGAGCCGTTTTTT.

This clonotype was seen more than once but under ten times. The rearrangement joins TRBV12-3 or TRBV12-4 to TRBJ2-7, with D perhaps TRBD2 (5 bases). This CDR3 has 12 residues. Trimming cost V 8 bases and J 4 bases, with 12 bases left between them. For the CDR3, the DNA is TGTGCCAGCTGCACTAGGAATTACGAGCAGTACTTC. Protein sequence: CASCTRNYEQYF.

The chain uses TRBV29-1 and TRBJ1-1; D unresolved. Germline V CDR1 and CDR2: SQVTM, ANQGSEA. The CDR3 is 12 amino acids. V was clipped by 6 bases and J by 4 bases, with 12 bases between them. CDR3 loop: CSVVCLATEAFF. Written as DNA, the CDR3 is TGCAGCGTGGTGTGCCTGGCCACTGAAGCTTTCTTT.

This clonotype turned up a few times. V gene TRBV20-1 combines with J gene TRBJ2-5; 7 positions agree with TRBD2. The CDR3 has 11 amino acids. The V segment lost 5 bases and the J segment 5 bases; nucleotides outside the gene matches: 2. In germline, CDR1 is DFQATT, CDR2 SNEGSKA (reference sequence). CDR3 DNA sequence: TGCAGTGCTCAGCGGGGCGAGACCCAGTACTTC. It specifies CSAQRGETQYF.

This clonotype has ten or more counts. The chain recombines TRBV2 with TRBJ2-7; TRBD1 matches 9 bases. V gave up 8 bases and J gave up 7 bases; unmatched junction bases: 12. This CDR3 comprises 14 residues. The germline V gene has CDR1 SNHLY and CDR2 FYNNEI. The DNA of the CDR3 is TGTGCCAGCTACCCGGGACAGGGTATAAGGGAGCAGTACTTC. It codes for CASYPGQGIREQYF.

The gene calls are TRBV9 and TRBJ2-7; possibly TRBD1 for D (5 bases). The V end was cut by 0 bases, the J end by 4 bases, with 20 bases between. Germline V lookup: CDR1 SGDLS, CDR2 YYNGEE. CDR3 size: 17 residues. The CDR3 sequence: CASSVESGWPGDYEQYF. For the CDR3, the DNA is TGTGCCAGCAGCGTAGAGTCAGGGTGGCCAGGCGATTACGAGCAGTACTTC.

Points on this clonotype: It may be a read error: a sequence one base away is much more abundant. This rearrangement joins TRBV29-1 to TRBJ1-4; D gene ambiguous. CDR1 is SQVTM, CDR2 ANQGSEA, per germline. The CDR3 runs 12 residues. The CDR3 protein is CSAGVANEQLFF. CDR3 coding DNA: TGCAGCGCGGGAGTGGCTAATGAACAACTGTTTTTT.

This clonotype was counted many times. V and J are TRBV24-1 and TRBJ2-5, with D perhaps matching TRBD1 (5 bases). This CDR3 spans 13 amino acids. The germline gives CDR1 KGHDR, CDR2 SFDVKD. Trimming took 4 bases from V and 2 from J, leaving 7 bases between them. CDR3 in amino acids: CATSEPGQETQYF. The CDR3 DNA is TGTGCCACCAGTGAACCAGGGCAAGAGACCCAGTACTTC.

Concerning this clonotype: The germline gene is not matched at one end of the junction; a read error may be the cause. This rearrangement joins TRBV20-1 to TRBJ1-5; the D gene is possibly TRBD1 (6 bases). The CDR3 totals 15 residues. Looked up from germline, CDR1 is DFQATT and CDR2 is SNEGSKA (reference sequence). In DNA form, the CDR3 reads TGTGCCTGGAGCCATAGAGGGGGAGGAAATCAGCCCCAGCATTTT. It yields the protein CAWSHRGGGNQPQHF.

V gene TRBV5-6 combines with J gene TRBJ2-5, with D maybe TRBD1 (6 bases). V lost 5 bases and J lost 2, with 13 bases in between. CDR3 length: 14 amino acids. The germline gives CDR1 SGHDT, CDR2 YYEEEE. The CDR3 DNA is TGTGCCAGCAGTGCTGGACAGAAACAAGAGACCCAGTACTTC. Its translation is CASSAGQKQETQYF.